Below, 31 T cell receptor beta chains from the same sample are listed, as sequenced in a study of beta chain features in type 1 diabetes. What was sequenced were expressed TCRB transcripts, since all of the isolated RNA had been reverse transcribed. The method was immunoSEQ multiplex PCR; TCRdb's version includes in-frame clones alone and lacks a portion of them. The sample holds about 220,000 clones, approximately 10% seen once. The sample comprised central memory CD4+ T cells from blood. The receptor set was obtained from a man between 18 and 35 years old in good health.

This clone turned up a few times. The V call is TRBV7-2, the J call TRBJ2-5; a weak D match, TRBD2 (6 bases). The CDR3 loop spans 15 amino acids. Germline CDR1 and CDR2: SGHTA and FQGNSA. The V end lost 1 base, the J end lost 1 base, and 10 bases lay between the germline ends. This CDR3 reads CASSLEGTFQETQYF. The CDR3 DNA reads as TGTGCCAGCAGCTTAGAGGGGACTTTCCAAGAGACCCAGTACTTC.

This clone was counted between two and nine times. J is TRBJ1-2 and V is TRBV10-3; no clear D gene. CDR1 and CDR2 from the germline V gene are ENHRY and SYGVKD. The ends were cut back, 2 bases at V and 4 bases at J, with 11 bases in the middle. The CDR3 covers 14 residues. The CDR3 here is CAISERTWPYGYTF. In nucleotides, the CDR3 is TGTGCCATCAGTGAGCGCACATGGCCCTATGGCTACACCTTC.

This clone showed up many times. The chain links TRBV10-3 to TRBJ2-3, with D unclear. The CDR3 extends over 11 amino acids. Germline values: CDR1 ENHRY, CDR2 SYGVKD. The V end was cut by 4 bases, the J end by 8 bases, with 7 bases between. The CDR3 nucleotides are TGTGCCATCAGTGGTGGAGCTACGCAGTATTTT. This codes for CAISGGATQYF.

This clone was found a few times. The chain has TRBV6-6 and TRBJ2-7; possibly TRBD1 or TRBD2 for D (5 bases each). The CDR3 covers 13 residues. Germline V gene lookup returns CDR1 MNHNY and CDR2 SVGAGI (reference sequence). Trimming took off 0 bases at V and 4 bases at J, with 7 bases between the two ends. The CDR3 is CASSYSRGYEQYF. The CDR3 coding sequence is TGTGCCAGCAGTTACTCGAGGGGATACGAGCAGTACTTC.

The gene calls are TRBV5-4 and TRBJ1-1; no clear D gene. This CDR3 has 13 amino acids. Trimming removed 4 bases from V and 0 bases from J, with 7 bases in between. Germline values: CDR1 SGHNT, CDR2 YYREEE (reference sequence). Here the CDR3 DNA reads TGTGCCAGCAGCCTAGAGATGAACACTGAAGCTTTCTTT. Amino acid sequence: CASSLEMNTEAFF.

The genes are TRBV5-6 and TRBJ2-1; 10 bases match TRBD2. V lost 4 bases, J lost 12 bases, and 16 bases stayed unmatched. Per the germline V gene, CDR1 is SGHDT and CDR2 is YYEEEE. This CDR3 has 16 amino acids. CDR3: CASSPRTSGFPGRQFF. CDR3 nucleotide sequence: TGTGCCAGCAGCCCGAGGACTAGCGGATTCCCTGGTCGGCAGTTCTTC.

This clone occurred a few times. This rearrangement joins TRBV19 to TRBJ2-2; the match to TRBD1 covers 9 bases. Germline trimming cut 5 bases from V and 6 bases from J; bases unmatched to any gene: 7. The CDR3 spans 15 residues. Germline V lookup: CDR1 LNHDA, CDR2 SQIVND (reference sequence). For the CDR3, the DNA is TGTGCCAGTAGTGGCGGGACAGGGTATGCCGGGGAGCTGTTTTTT. Translation: CASSGGTGYAGELFF.

This clone was picked up a small number of times. J is TRBJ2-1 and V is TRBV7-3; 14 bases line up with TRBD2. Unmatched junction bases numbered 8, after V lost 5 bases and J lost 2 bases. Per germline, CDR1 SGHTA and CDR2 FQGTGA. This CDR3 region has 18 residues. The CDR3 bases are TGTGCCAGCAGCCCGGGACTAGCGGGAGAGGTCGCCTACAATGAGCAGTTCTTC. Protein sequence: CASSPGLAGEVAYNEQFF.

The table lists this clone with a few counts. J is TRBJ2-5 and V is TRBV2; D possibly corresponds to TRBD1 (5 bases). Per germline, CDR1 SNHLY and CDR2 FYNNEI. V was clipped by 3 bases and J by 2 bases, with 10 bases between them. CDR3 length: 14 amino acids. CDR3 protein: CASSDRTPQETQYF. The CDR3 DNA reads TGTGCCAGCAGTGATAGGACACCTCAAGAGACCCAGTACTTC.

This clone was seen a handful of times. The chain joins TRBV6-7 to TRBJ1-5; 10 bases are shared with TRBD1. TRBV6-7 is an ORF; its function is uncertain. This CDR3 has 19 amino acids. V dropped 1 base and J dropped 0; count of bases not matched to a gene: 9. CDR3 sequence reads: CASSYCQPGTGDSNQPQHF. The CDR3 coding sequence is TGTGCCAGCAGTTACTGCCAGCCAGGGACAGGGGATAGCAATCAGCCCCAGCATTTT.

There are a few counts of this clone. The chain carries TRBV18 and TRBJ2-1, with a weak D call TRBD2 (6 bases). Trimming stripped 3 bases from V and 0 bases from J, with 15 bases between. The germline gives CDR1 KGHSH, CDR2 LQKENI. There are 17 residues in the CDR3. The CDR3 region has the DNA TGTGCCAGCTCACCTAACCAGGGAGGAAGCTCCTACAATGAGCAGTTCTTC. Encoded protein: CASSPNQGGSSYNEQFF.

This clone was counted between two and nine times. The V and J genes are TRBV5-6 and TRBJ2-7, with TRBD2 as a possible D gene (5 bases). The CDR3 is made up of 15 amino acids. The germline CDR1 and CDR2 sequences are SGHDT and YYEEEE. Trimming removed 1 base at V and 3 bases at J, with 14 bases between. CDR3 bases: TGTGCCAGCAGCTTGAGAGCGGCTAGGAGCTACGAGCAGTACTTC. It translates to CASSLRAARSYEQYF. Drawing the rest from reference TRBV5-6 and TRBJ2-7, the complete variable domain is DAGVTQSPTHLIKTRGQQVTLRCSPKSGHDTVSWYQQALGQGPQFIFQYYEEEERQRGNFPDRFSGHQFPNYSSELNVNALLLGDSALYLCASSLRAARSYEQYFGPGTRLTVT.

V is TRBV30 and J is TRBJ1-1; D is ambiguous. The CDR3 runs 17 residues. With 2 bases removed from V and 0 bases from J, the gap between germline ends came to 19 bases. Germline V CDR1 and CDR2: GTSNPN, SVGIG (reference sequence). DNA for the CDR3: TGTGCCTGGAGTCCTAAACTCGGCGGCTTCATGAACACTGAAGCTTTCTTT. Protein sequence: CAWSPKLGGFMNTEAFF.

This clone turned up a few times. The chain employs TRBV5-4 and TRBJ2-1; the match to TRBD2 covers 8 bases. Germline CDR1 is SGHNT and CDR2 is YYREEE (reference sequence). This CDR3 region has 15 residues. The junction had 6 bases not matched to a gene; V was cut back by 2 bases and J by 5 bases. The CDR3 here is CASSFSAGGNNEQFF. CDR3 DNA sequence: TGTGCCAGCAGCTTTAGCGCGGGAGGAAACAATGAGCAGTTCTTC.

CDR3 in amino acids: CASSQDLRDNYGYTF. In DNA, the CDR3 is TGTGCCAGCAGCCAAGATCTTAGGGATAACTATGGCTACACCTTC. This chain connects TRBV4-2 to TRBJ1-2; no clear D. There are 15 residues in the CDR3. With 0 bases removed from V and 1 base from J, the gap between germline ends came to 9 bases. Germline V gene lookup returns CDR1 LGHNA and CDR2 YNFKEQ.

This clone has just a few counts. The V gene is TRBV6-1, the J gene TRBJ2-1; D is unresolved. V lost 4 bases and J 1 base, leaving 11 bases between the germline ends. Germline CDR1 MNHNS, CDR2 SASEGT. CDR3 size: 15 residues. Written as DNA, the CDR3 is TGTGCCAGCAGTGCCGACTCCATGTCCTACAATGAGCAGTTCTTC. Protein sequence: CASSADSMSYNEQFF.

This chain uses TRBV30 with TRBJ2-3, with a tentative D call TRBD2 (5 bases). With 3 bases removed from V and 4 bases from J, the gap between germline ends came to 11 bases. The CDR3 length is 13 residues. Germline assignment: CDR1 GTSNPN and CDR2 SVGIG (reference sequence). CDR3 protein: CAWSTSSADTQYF. CDR3 coding DNA: TGTGCCTGGAGCACTAGTTCTGCAGATACGCAGTATTTT.

The rearrangement joins TRBV28 to TRBJ2-7; possibly TRBD1 for D (6 bases). Trimming left V 2 bases short and J 0 bases short, with 11 bases between. The CDR3 is 15 amino acids. CDR1 is MDHEN and CDR2 is SYDVKM in the germline V gene. The CDR3 region is CASSLAGQFSYEQYF. As DNA, the CDR3 is TGTGCCAGCAGTTTAGCCGGACAGTTCTCCTACGAGCAGTACTTC.

The sample holds many counts of this clone. The chain couples TRBV29-1 to TRBJ2-3; TRBD1 aligns across 9 bases. The V gene end was trimmed by 8 bases and the J gene end by 2 bases; junction bases not matched to a gene: 8. Germline-derived CDR1 and CDR2 are SQVTM and ANQGSEA. This CDR3 spans 14 amino acids. The CDR3 region is CSSARDRDTDTQYF. The CDR3 coding sequence is TGCAGCTCGGCCCGGGACAGGGACACAGATACGCAGTATTTT.

The V and J genes are TRBV7-9 and TRBJ2-1; D is unclear. Germline values: CDR1 SEHNR, CDR2 FQNEAQ (reference sequence). V was clipped by 5 bases and J by 7 bases, with 9 bases between them. There are 12 residues in the CDR3. CDR3 sequence reads: CASSLSWNEQFF. CDR3 coding DNA: TGTGCCAGCAGCCTCTCTTGGAATGAGCAGTTCTTC.

The CDR3 coding sequence is TGTGCCAGCAGCTTAACAGCGGGATACGAGACCCAGTACTTC. Translated: CASSLTAGYETQYF. The genes are TRBV7-6 and TRBJ2-5, with TRBD2 identical over 7 bases. The CDR3 length is 14 residues. Germline V gene lookup returns CDR1 SGHVS and CDR2 FNYEAQ. Trimming took 2 bases from V and 5 from J; bases not matched to a gene: 5.

This clone has only a few counts. J is TRBJ1-5 and V is TRBV5-1; D gene unclear. The germline V gene has CDR1 SGHRS and CDR2 YFSETQ. The CDR3 runs to 13 residues. V was clipped by 4 bases and J by 5 bases, with 10 bases between them. The CDR3 loop reads CASSQEPDQPQHF. The CDR3 DNA sequence: TGCGCCAGCAGCCAGGAGCCTGATCAGCCCCAGCATTTT.

This chain joins TRBV30 and TRBJ2-7; D ambiguous. The CDR3 sequence is 11 residues long. The germline V gene encodes CDR1 GTSNPN and CDR2 SVGIG (reference sequence). V dropped 2 bases and J dropped 3 bases, with 5 bases sitting between them. CDR3 in DNA: TGTGCCTGGAGTTCCCGCTACGAGCAGTACTTC. It specifies CAWSSRYEQYF.

In its sample, this clone was seen a few times. This specimen includes other DNA sequences encoding the same CDR3. V is TRBV28 and J is TRBJ2-7; 7 nucleotides match TRBD1. The CDR3 spans 12 residues. Germline V CDR1 and CDR2: MDHEN, SYDVKM. V dropped 6 bases and J dropped 4; count of bases not matched to a gene: 3. CDR3 bases: TGTGCCAGCAGCGTACAGGGGTACGAGCAGTACTTC. Translation gives CASSVQGYEQYF.

This clone showed up just a few times. This chain links TRBV30 with TRBJ2-5; weak D call: TRBD1 (6 bases). This CDR3 is built from 14 residues. CDR1 is GTSNPN and CDR2 is SVGIG in the germline V gene (reference sequence). V shed 5 bases and J shed 6 bases, with 19 bases lying between them. CDR3 loop: CAWATGTPRKTQYF. In nucleotides, the CDR3 is TGTGCCTGGGCGACCGGGACACCGAGGAAGACCCAGTACTTC.

The rearrangement joins TRBV9 to TRBJ2-5; D is ambiguous. The germline V gene has CDR1 SGDLS and CDR2 YYNGEE. CDR3 length: 14 amino acids. The germline V and J ends were trimmed by 3 bases and 0 bases, with 9 bases remaining between them. CDR3 DNA: TGTGCCAGCAGCGGAGACCTGTACCAAGAGACCCAGTACTTC. Encoded protein: CASSGDLYQETQYF.

This clone occurred a few times. This sequence joins TRBV18 and TRBJ2-1; tentatively, D is TRBD1 (6 bases). The CDR3 runs 14 residues. V lost 4 bases and J 6 bases, leaving 13 bases between the germline ends. In germline, CDR1 is KGHSH, CDR2 LQKENI. The CDR3 sequence: CASSRSTGFNEQFF. The CDR3 DNA reads as TGTGCCAGCTCACGATCAACAGGGTTCAATGAGCAGTTCTTC.

A few counts support this clone. The V gene is TRBV2, the J gene TRBJ2-7, with D unclear. The CDR3 extends over 11 amino acids. V lost 4 bases, J lost 3 bases, and 4 bases lay in between. Germline CDR1 and CDR2: SNHLY and FYNNEI. The CDR3 loop is CASSGVYEQYF. DNA of the CDR3: TGTGCCAGCAGTGGGGTCTACGAGCAGTACTTC.

The sample holds a few counts of this clone. The chain couples TRBV5-1 to TRBJ2-3, with D uncertain. CDR3 length: 14 residues. Trimming cost V 2 bases and J 0 bases, with 7 bases left between them. CDR1 SGHRS and CDR2 YFSETQ come from the germline V gene. This CDR3 reads CASSFSTSTDTQYF. The CDR3, as DNA: TGCGCCAGCAGCTTCAGCACTAGCACAGATACGCAGTATTTT.

The rearrangement uses TRBV20-1 and TRBJ2-1; the D is unclear. V gave up 4 bases and J gave up 6 bases, with 4 bases separating them. This CDR3 is 10 amino acids long. Germline values: CDR1 DFQATT, CDR2 SNEGSKA (reference sequence). CDR3 coding DNA: TGCAGTGCTAAGATCAATGAGCAGTTCTTC. Translated: CSAKINEQFF.

This clone occurred many times. V is TRBV4-3 and J is TRBJ2-3; 10 nucleotides line up with TRBD1. CDR3 size: 17 residues. With 4 bases clipped from V and 4 bases from J, the junction kept 11 bases outside the gene matches. Germline loops: CDR1 LGHNA, CDR2 YSLEER. The CDR3 loop reads CASSPRPGTGDSDTQYF. CDR3 in DNA: TGCGCCAGCAGCCCGCGACCCGGGACAGGGGATTCAGATACGCAGTATTTT.